The clone carrying this T cell receptor (beta chain) was observed a few times. What it binds is not known. From RNA transcripts, TCR beta CDR3 regions were amplified. First-round RT-PCR with HTBI primers amplified the TCR CDR3 region. TCRdb reprocessed the multiplex PCR reads via MiXCR and lists one record per CDR3 protein. The profile shows approximately 700,000 distinct CDR3 sequences, roughly 45% of them singletons. V gave up 7 bases and J gave up 1 base; unmatched junction bases: 6. CDR1 ENHRY and CDR2 SYGVKD come from the germline V gene. This CDR3 is 14 amino acids long. Uncontrolled infections, other autoimmune diseases, pregnancy or lactation led to exclusion of patients. The sample is drawn from a study of T cells in Graves' hyperthyroidism and ophthalmopathy. Broader study findings: Most thyroid clonotypes with frequency above 0.001 were detected in blood. A 13 V-J model separated ophthalmopathy from stable hyperthyroidism.

The TCR sequence derives from an adult man with Graves' disease, either hyperthyroidism or ophthalmopathy (not recorded which). The J gene is TRBJ1-1, the V gene TRBV10-3; 7 bases map to TRBD1. The sequenced sample was peripheral blood or thyroid tissue (not recorded which). CDR3 DNA sequence: TGTGCCATCACCGAAAGGACAGGGAACACTGAAGCTTTCTTT. Protein product: CAITERTGNTEAFF.